Shown below are 10 T cell receptor beta chains from a single sample sequenced in a study of follicular helper T cells after annual influenza vaccination. Sequencing used immunoSEQ multiplex PCR; TCRdb keeps in-frame clones, though not all of them. The sample shows some 5,200 clones, about 92% of them seen only once. The time point was: 2013-2014 season, 7 days after vaccination. The sequences come from CXCR5+ CD38- circulating T follicular helper cells from blood, collected 7 days after influenza vaccination. The subset: circulating Tfh, non-naive CD4+CXCR5+PD-1+ (ICOS+CD38+ or ICOS-CD38-). These receptors were taken from an adult who received the influenza vaccine.

The table lists this clone with a few counts. The V call is TRBV6-5, the J call TRBJ1-4; D might be TRBD1 (6 bases). The CDR3 loop spans 15 amino acids. Trimming shortened V by 6 bases and J by 0 bases, and 11 bases separated the two germline ends. Germline V gene lookup returns CDR1 MNHEY and CDR2 SVGAGI. The CDR3, as DNA: TGTGCCAGCAGGTTAACAGGGTCAACTAATGAAAAACTGTTTTTT. Residues: CASRLTGSTNEKLFF.

This clone was detected only once. This rearrangement joins TRBV7-9 to TRBJ2-1; TRBD1 agrees at 9 bases. V was clipped by 5 bases and J by 3 bases; unmatched bases: 5. Germline V gives CDR1 SEHNR, CDR2 FQNEAQ (reference sequence). CDR3 length equals 15 residues. CDR3: CASSTRDRVYNEQFF. CDR3 DNA sequence: TGTGCCAGCAGCACCCGGGACAGGGTCTACAATGAGCAGTTCTTC.

The rearrangement joins TRBV27 to TRBJ1-2, with D possibly being TRBD1 (5 bases). The V end was cut by 8 bases, the J end by 1 base, with 17 bases between. The germline CDR1 and CDR2 sequences are MNHEY and SMNVEV (reference sequence). The CDR3 extends over 15 amino acids. CDR3 loop: CASGSRQSLNYGYTF. CDR3 coding DNA: TGTGCCAGCGGATCTCGACAGTCCCTTAACTATGGCTACACCTTC.

This clone occurred once. The chain joins TRBV28 to TRBJ2-3, with 7 bases identical to TRBD2. CDR3 length: 13 residues. Trimming at V came to 7 bases and at J to 2 bases, leaving 3 bases not matched to a gene. In germline, CDR1 is MDHEN, CDR2 SYDVKM. Here the CDR3 DNA reads TGTGCCAGCAAGCGGGACCTCACAGATACGCAGTATTTT. Amino acids: CASKRDLTDTQYF.

The sample holds one count of this clone. The V and J genes are TRBV7-2 and TRBJ2-7; TRBD1 is a possible D gene (8 bases). The CDR3 is 15 residues long. Germline V gene lookup returns CDR1 SGHTA and CDR2 FQGNSA. V lost 3 bases and J 2 bases, leaving 14 bases between the germline ends. The CDR3 protein is CASSFGQGLPYEQYF. Here the CDR3 DNA reads TGTGCCAGCAGCTTCGGACAGGGACTACCCTACGAGCAGTACTTC.

The rearrangement links TRBV7-6 to TRBJ2-2, with D possibly being TRBD2 (6 bases). Germline lookup yields CDR1 SGHVS and CDR2 FNYEAQ. This CDR3 has 15 residues. Trimming took 3 bases from V and 2 from J, leaving 10 bases between them. The CDR3 DNA reads as TGTGCCAGCAGCTTGGCGGGGCGAAACACCGGGGAGCTGTTTTTT. This codes for CASSLAGRNTGELFF.

CDR3 bases: TGTGCCAGCAGAGGGACAGGGGGCGCGGGCACTGAAGCTTTCTTT. Its translation is CASRGTGGAGTEAFF. The chain recombines TRBV2 with TRBJ1-1, with 12 bases aligning to TRBD1. Germline values: CDR1 SNHLY, CDR2 FYNNEI. The V segment lost 6 bases and the J segment 4 bases; nucleotides outside the gene matches: 6. The CDR3 spans 15 residues.

This chain uses TRBV19 with TRBJ1-2; no firm D call. The germline V gene has CDR1 LNHDA and CDR2 SQIVND (reference sequence). The CDR3 consists of 13 residues. V was trimmed by 0 bases and J by 8 bases, leaving 10 bases between them. The CDR3 DNA follows: TGTGCCAGTAGTATAGACCCCTCGGAGGGCTACACCTTC. It codes for CASSIDPSEGYTF.

The rearrangement links TRBV28 to TRBJ1-1; 7 bases line up with TRBD1. V trimming: 2 bases; J trimming: 13 bases; junction bases outside the gene matches: 13. The CDR3 loop spans 14 amino acids. CDR1 and CDR2 from the germline V gene are MDHEN and SYDVKM. Here the CDR3 DNA reads TGTGCCAGCAGTTTACTGACAGGGTTTGGGGATGGTTTCTTT. As protein: CASSLLTGFGDGFF.

The chain employs TRBV7-8 and TRBJ2-7; 13 bases fit TRBD2. This CDR3 is 16 amino acids long. The germline CDR1 and CDR2 sequences are SGHVS and FQNEAQ. With V trimmed by 3 bases and J by 1 base, 3 bases remained unmatched. CDR3 region: CASSFGLAGASYEQYF. Written as DNA, the CDR3 is TGTGCCAGCAGCTTTGGACTAGCGGGGGCGTCCTACGAGCAGTACTTC.